This T cell receptor (beta chain) was documented in a study of post-analysis software for immune sequencing data. Study observations and caveats: Five or six TRBV segments, TRBV5-6, TRBV5-1 and TRBV20-1 among them, were found more frequent in patients than controls.

In germline, CDR1 is SQVTM, CDR2 ANQGSEA. The CDR3 runs to 14 residues. The V gene end was trimmed by 3 bases and the J gene end by 7 bases; junction bases not matched to a gene: 7. Incorporated into the TCR beta cDNA libraries were unique molecular identifiers, which served to reduce PCR and sequencing biases. The yield from about 1 to 10 million T cells was 500,000 or so cDNA molecules in total. TCRdb processed the PCR reads anew with MiXCR; each CDR3 protein has one entry. The table includes 740,000 or so distinct CDR3 sequences, approximately 57% detected once. As to this clonotype: Its antigen remains unknown.

Sequencing was done on a sample of blood. The V and J genes are TRBV29-1 and TRBJ2-1; TRBD2 matches 9 bases. This sequence originates from a girl under 18 with multiple sclerosis. CDR3 in amino acids: CSVDPSGIQNEQFF. The CDR3 DNA reads TGCAGCGTTGACCCTAGCGGGATCCAGAATGAGCAGTTCTTC.